What follows describes a single T cell receptor beta chain. Germline V lookup: CDR1 LGHDT, CDR2 YNNKEL (reference sequence). This CDR3 is built from 16 residues. Trimming shortened V by 1 base and J by 12 bases, and 22 bases separated the two germline ends. The record originates from a study of blood T cell repertoires in COVID-19. Profiled with immunoSEQ multiplex PCR; TCRdb holds only in-frame clones, not every one. The table records approximately 360,000 clones, 70% to 90% of them present only once. The receptor's source is a woman in her twenties or thirties with acute COVID-19. The sequencing sample was made of PBMCs or T cells enriched from blood (not recorded which). This chain connects TRBV3-1 (or the pseudogene TRBV3-2) to TRBJ2-1; weak D call: TRBD2 (6 bases). DNA for the CDR3: TGTGCCAGCAGCCAAGGTACGGCTAGCTGGGAGGACTGGCAGTTCTTC. It translates to CASSQGTASWEDWQFF.